This T cell receptor (beta chain) is drawn from a study of CD8 T cells in ankylosing spondylitis. Study conclusions and caveats: For ankylosing spondylitis blood, a TCR beta motif of several highly homologous variants appeared characteristic. From matched ankylosing spondylitis synovial fluid, disease-linked clones were reportedly recovered at significantly enriched levels. Disease-associated clones were CD8+ and fairly uncommon in peripheral blood.

The CDR3 length is 15 residues. V was pared by 6 bases and J by 6 bases, with 8 bases of the junction left unmatched. CDR1 is LNHDA, CDR2 SQIVND, per germline (reference sequence). One entry per CDR3 protein results from TCRdb running MiXCR on the 5' RACE reads. The table shows over 30,000 distinct CDR3 sequences, with approximately 10% occurring only once. With respect to this clonotype: The antigen is unknown.

Sequenced material: synovial fluid, either unsorted or a sorted T cell fraction (not recorded which). V and J are TRBV19 and TRBJ2-1, with 10 nucleotides matching TRBD2. This receptor was obtained from a male donor with ankylosing spondylitis. The DNA of the CDR3 is TGTGCCAGTAGAGAGGGGGGACTAGCGAGCAATGAGCAGTTCTTC. Protein product: CASREGGLASNEQFF.